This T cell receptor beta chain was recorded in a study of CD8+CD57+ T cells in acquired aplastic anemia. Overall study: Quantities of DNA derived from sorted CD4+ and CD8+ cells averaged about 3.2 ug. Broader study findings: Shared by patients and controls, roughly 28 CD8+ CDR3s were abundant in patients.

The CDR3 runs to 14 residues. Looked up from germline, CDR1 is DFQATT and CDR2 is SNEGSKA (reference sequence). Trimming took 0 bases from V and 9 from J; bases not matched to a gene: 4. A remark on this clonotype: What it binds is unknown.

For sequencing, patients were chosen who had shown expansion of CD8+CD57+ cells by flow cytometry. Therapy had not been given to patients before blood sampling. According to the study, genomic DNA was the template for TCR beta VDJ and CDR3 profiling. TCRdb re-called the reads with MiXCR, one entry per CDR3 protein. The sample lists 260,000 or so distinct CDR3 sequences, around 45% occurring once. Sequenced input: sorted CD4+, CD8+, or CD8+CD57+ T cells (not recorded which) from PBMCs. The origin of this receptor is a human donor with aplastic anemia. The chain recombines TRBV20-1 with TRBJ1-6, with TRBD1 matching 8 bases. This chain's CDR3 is CSARDETGGSPLHF. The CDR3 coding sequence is TGCAGTGCTAGAGATGAAACAGGGGGTTCACCCCTCCACTTT.